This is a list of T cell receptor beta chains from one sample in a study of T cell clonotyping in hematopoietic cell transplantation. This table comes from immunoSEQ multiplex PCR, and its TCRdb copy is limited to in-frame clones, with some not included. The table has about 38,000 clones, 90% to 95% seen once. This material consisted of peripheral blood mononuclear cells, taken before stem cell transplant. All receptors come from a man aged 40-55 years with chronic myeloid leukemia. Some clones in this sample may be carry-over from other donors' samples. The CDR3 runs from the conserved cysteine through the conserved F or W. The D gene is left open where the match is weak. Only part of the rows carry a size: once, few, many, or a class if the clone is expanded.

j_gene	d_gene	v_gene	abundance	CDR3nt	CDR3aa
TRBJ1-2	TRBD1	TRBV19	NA	TGTGCCAGTTACGACAGGGCAGCCTATGGCTACACCTTC	CASYDRAAYGYTF
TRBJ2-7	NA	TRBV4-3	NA	TGCGCCAGCAGCCAAGAAGGAGAGACAGATTCGAGGGTGTACTTC	CASSQEGETDSRVYF
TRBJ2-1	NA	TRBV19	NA	TGTGCCAGTAGTGTGGGGGGGCAACTCTACAATGAGCAGTTCTTC	CASSVGGQLYNEQFF
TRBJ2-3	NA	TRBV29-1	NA	TGCAGCGTTGAAGGTTCCGGCCGATCGGATACGCAGTATTTT	CSVEGSGRSDTQYF
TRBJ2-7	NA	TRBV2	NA	TGTGCCAGCAGTGACCGGAGGTACTCCTACGAGCAGTACTTC	CASSDRRYSYEQYF
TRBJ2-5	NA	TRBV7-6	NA	TGTGCCAGCAGTTTAACAGGGAGGGGAGAAGAGACCCAGTACTTC	CASSLTGRGEETQYF
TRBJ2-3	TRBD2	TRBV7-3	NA	TGTGCCAGCAGCTCACAGCGGGACACAGATACGCAGTATTTT	CASSSQRDTDTQYF
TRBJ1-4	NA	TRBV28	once	TGTGCCAGCAGTTTAACGGGGTATACAACGTCGGGCGGTGAAAAACTGTTTTTT	CASSLTGYTTSGGEKLFF
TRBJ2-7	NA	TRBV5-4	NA	TGTGCCAGCAGCGCACCCGGGGGCCAAGGAGAGCAGTACTTC	CASSAPGGQGEQYF
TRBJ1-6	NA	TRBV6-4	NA	TGTGCCAGCAGTGACAGTAGGGATTCACCCCTCCACTTT	CASSDSRDSPLHF
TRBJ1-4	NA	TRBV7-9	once	TGTGCCAGCAGCTTAGGGGGAGGACTGTTTTTT	CASSLGGGLFF
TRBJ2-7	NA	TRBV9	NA	TGTGCCAGCAGCGTAAATCGGGACCCCAGGGAGCAGTACTTC	CASSVNRDPREQYF
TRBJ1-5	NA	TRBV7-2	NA	TGTGCCAGCAGCCTCGCTGCGGGGGGCGGCAATCAGCCCCAGCATTTT	CASSLAAGGGNQPQHF
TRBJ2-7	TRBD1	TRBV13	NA	TGTGCCAGCAGCTTCCGGGACAGATCCTACGAGCAGTACTTC	CASSFRDRSYEQYF
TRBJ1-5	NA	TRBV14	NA	TGTGCCAGCAGCAAACAGGTTGGTCGGGCTTTCCCTCTTAATAGCAATCAGCCCCAGCATTTT	CASSKQVGRAFPLNSNQPQHF
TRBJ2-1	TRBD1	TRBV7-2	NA	TGTGCCAGCAGCTGGAGGACAGGGGTTTCTTATGAGCAGTTCTTC	CASSWRTGVSYEQFF
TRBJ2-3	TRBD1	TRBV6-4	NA	TGTGCCAGCAGTGTCGGACAGGGAAGCACAGATACGCAGTATTTT	CASSVGQGSTDTQYF
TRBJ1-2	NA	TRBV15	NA	TGTGCCACCAGCAGAACGTTGACAGCTAACTATGGCTACACCTTC	CATSRTLTANYGYTF
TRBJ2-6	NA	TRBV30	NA	TGTGCCTGGAGCCGGGACTCTGGGGCCAACGTCCTGACTTTC	CAWSRDSGANVLTF
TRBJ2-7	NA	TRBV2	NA	TGTGCCAGCAGCTTCCAGGGATCCTACGAGCAGTACTTC	CASSFQGSYEQYF
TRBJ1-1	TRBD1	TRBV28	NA	TGTGCCAGCAGTGCCCACAGGGGCATGAACACTGAAGCTTTCTTT	CASSAHRGMNTEAFF
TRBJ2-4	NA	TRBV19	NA	TGTGCCAGTAGTATACAAGGGGGTGATACCAAAAACATTCAGTACTTC	CASSIQGGDTKNIQYF
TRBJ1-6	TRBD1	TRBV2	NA	TGTGCCAGCAGTGAAATAGGGGGACAGGGCTCACCCCTCCACTTT	CASSEIGGQGSPLHF
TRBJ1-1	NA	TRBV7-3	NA	TGTGCCAGCAGCCGACAGGTGAACACTGAAGCTTTCTTT	CASSRQVNTEAFF
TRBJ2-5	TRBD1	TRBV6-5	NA	TGTGCCAGCAGTTCGACAGGGGTCGGGACCCAGTACTTC	CASSSTGVGTQYF
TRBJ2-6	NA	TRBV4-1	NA	TGCGCCAGCAGCCAGGCCCAGGGGACAGGGGCCAACGTCCTGACTTTC	CASSQAQGTGANVLTF
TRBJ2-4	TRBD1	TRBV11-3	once	TGTGCCAGCAGCTTATTAGTGACAGGGTCTAAAAACATTCAGTACTTC	CASSLLVTGSKNIQYF
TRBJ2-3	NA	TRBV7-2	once	TGTGCCAGCAGCTTAGGCGGGGCGTCCACAGATACGCAGTATTTT	CASSLGGASTDTQYF
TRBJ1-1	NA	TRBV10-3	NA	TGTGCCATCACCCGTTCCGAGGTCACTGAAGCTTTCTTT	CAITRSEVTEAFF
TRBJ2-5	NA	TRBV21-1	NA	TGTGCCAGCAGCAAAATAGAAGGAGAGACCCAGTACTTC	CASSKIEGETQYF
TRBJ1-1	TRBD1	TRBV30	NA	TGTGCCTGGAGCCCGACAGGGAGTCTCCTTACGGGCACTGAAGCTTTCTTT	CAWSPTGSLLTGTEAFF
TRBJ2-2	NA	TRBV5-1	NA	TGCGCCAGCAGCTTAGACAGACTCACCGGGGAGCTGTTTTTT	CASSLDRLTGELFF
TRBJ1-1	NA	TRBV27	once	TGTGCCAGCAGTCCCAGACCTCTCCGGAACACTGAAGCTTTCTTT	CASSPRPLRNTEAFF
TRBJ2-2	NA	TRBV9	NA	TGTGCCAGCAGCCGTACAGGAAACACCGGGGAGCTGTTTTTT	CASSRTGNTGELFF
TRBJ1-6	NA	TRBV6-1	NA	TGTGCCAGCAGCTTGGACTGGATGAATTCACCCCTCCACTTT	CASSLDWMNSPLHF
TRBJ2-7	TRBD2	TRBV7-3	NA	TGTGCCAGCAGCCCCCTAGCGGGGGGTATCTACGAGCAGTACTTC	CASSPLAGGIYEQYF
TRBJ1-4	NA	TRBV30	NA	TGTGCCTGCGGAGGAGGGGCTAATGAAAAACTGTTTTTT	CACGGGANEKLFF
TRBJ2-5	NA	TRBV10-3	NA	TGTGCCATCAGTGAGTCGAGGCCCCAAGAGACCCAGTACTTC	CAISESRPQETQYF
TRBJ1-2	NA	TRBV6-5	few	TGTGCCAGCAGTTACTCGAGGTCTGGCTACACCTTC	CASSYSRSGYTF
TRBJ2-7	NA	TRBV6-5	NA	TGTGCCAGCAGTTACAATAGCGTTCGGGCCTACGAGCAGTACTTC	CASSYNSVRAYEQYF
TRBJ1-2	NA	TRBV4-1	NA	TGCGCCAGCAGCCAACGGATAAACTATGGCTACACCTTC	CASSQRINYGYTF
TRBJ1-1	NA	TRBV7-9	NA	TGTGCCAGCAGCCCAACAAATTCATTGAACACTGAAGCTTTCTTT	CASSPTNSLNTEAFF
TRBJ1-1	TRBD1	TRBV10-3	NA	TGTGCCATCAGACAAAAACGGGACAGTCTGAACACTGAAGCTTTCTTT	CAIRQKRDSLNTEAFF
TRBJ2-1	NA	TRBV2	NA	TGTGCCAGCAGCCTAGGAACTTTAGACCAGTTCTTC	CASSLGTLDQFF
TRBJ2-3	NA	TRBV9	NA	TGTGCCAGCAGCCCCCTGAGGGGAGGCACAGATACGCAGTATTTT	CASSPLRGGTDTQYF
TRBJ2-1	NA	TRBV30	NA	TGTGCCTGGAGACGGAATGAGCAGTTCTTC	CAWRRNEQFF
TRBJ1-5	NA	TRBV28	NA	TGTGCCAGCACCTCCTCCGGGACATTCTTTAGCAATCAGCCCCAGCATTTT	CASTSSGTFFSNQPQHF
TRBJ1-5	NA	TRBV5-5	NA	TGTGCCAGCAGCTTGGAGAGTGGGGGTCAGCCCCAGCATTTT	CASSLESGGQPQHF
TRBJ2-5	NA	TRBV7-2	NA	TGTGCCAGCAGCTTACTCCGAGAAGAGACCCAGTACTTC	CASSLLREETQYF